The TCR beta chain described here comes from a study of cytomegalovirus exposure and HLA in healthy donors. Broader study findings: V- and J-gene trimming in TCR beta was tied to a missense DCLRE1C variant by an analysis performed later. HLA-A and HLA-B allele assignments for most subjects were reportedly predicted accurately using TCR beta sequences.

This clone showed up just once. Its antigen is as yet unknown. 13 Jbeta primers and 60 Vbeta primers were used for the PCR. Assay: immunoSEQ multiplex PCR; the TCRdb copy retains only in-frame clones and omits some. The sample contains some 190,000 clones, around three quarters of which appear only once. The CDR3 length is 13 residues. Germline V CDR1 and CDR2: SEHNR, FQNEAQ (reference sequence). Trimming cost V 3 bases and J 7 bases, with 9 bases left between them. The sequence derives from a woman aged 25-40 years in good health and CMV-seropositive. The sample was PBMCs. V and J are TRBV7-9 and TRBJ1-4; D is uncertain. CDR3: CASSLASSEKLFF. The CDR3 bases are TGTGCCAGCAGCTTGGCTAGTAGTGAAAAACTGTTTTTT.